The 13 T cell receptor beta chains reported below all come from one sample, sequenced in a study of blood T cell repertoires in COVID-19. Profiled with immunoSEQ multiplex PCR; TCRdb holds only in-frame clones, not every one. Here the sample spans more than 110,000 clones, about 84% being singletons. What was sequenced was PBMCs or T cells enriched from blood (not recorded which). The receptors shown here come from a woman between 18 and 29 years old who had been exposed to COVID-19.

The chain couples TRBV28 to TRBJ1-2, with TRBD1 matching over 8 bases. Germline CDR1 and CDR2: MDHEN and SYDVKM. The CDR3 length is 13 residues. The V gene end was trimmed by 5 bases and the J gene end by 7 bases; junction bases not matched to a gene: 6. CDR3 region: CASSPQGAGGYTF. In nucleotides, the CDR3 is TGTGCCAGCAGTCCTCAGGGGGCGGGTGGCTACACCTTC.

The chain joins TRBV28 to TRBJ2-7; 7 bases map to TRBD2. Germline V gene sequence: CDR1 MDHEN, CDR2 SYDVKM. Trimming at V came to 6 bases and at J to 6 bases, leaving 8 bases not matched to a gene. CDR3 length: 13 residues. The CDR3: CASSSGLPGEQYF. The CDR3 DNA sequence: TGTGCCAGCAGCTCGGGACTACCGGGCGAGCAGTACTTC.

The chain carries TRBV9 and TRBJ2-3; 13 bases agree with TRBD2. This CDR3 has 14 amino acids. V lost 5 bases to trimming and J lost 6 bases; unmatched junction nucleotides: 3. Germline lookup yields CDR1 SGDLS and CDR2 YYNGEE. The CDR3 loop is CASSRTSGSDTQYF. CDR3 nucleotides: TGTGCCAGCAGTCGGACTAGCGGGAGTGATACGCAGTATTTT.

This clone has just one count. The chain is built from TRBV12-3 or TRBV12-4 and TRBJ2-2; D is unresolved. The CDR3 has 13 amino acids. The ends were cut back, 2 bases at V and 2 bases at J, with 3 bases in the middle. CDR3 sequence: CASSLLNTGELFF. The CDR3 nucleotides read TGTGCCAGCAGTTTACTTAACACCGGGGAGCTGTTTTTT.

This chain joins TRBV6-5 and TRBJ1-5; D is possibly TRBD1 (6 bases). The CDR3 spans 15 residues. The germline V gene has CDR1 MNHEY and CDR2 SVGAGI. V was shortened by 5 bases and J by 1 base, with 12 bases between the two germline ends. The CDR3: CASSLQGESNQPQHF. CDR3 nucleotides: TGTGCCAGCAGTCTACAGGGCGAAAGCAATCAGCCCCAGCATTTT.

V usage is TRBV28 and J usage is TRBJ2-7; 8 nucleotides match TRBD1. V dropped 7 bases and J dropped 4; count of bases not matched to a gene: 3. In germline, CDR1 is MDHEN, CDR2 SYDVKM. CDR3 length equals 12 residues. The CDR3 loop is CASTDRVYEQYF. DNA for the CDR3: TGTGCCAGCACGGACAGGGTGTACGAGCAGTACTTC.

V usage is TRBV15 and J usage is TRBJ2-1; 13 bases match TRBD2. From germline, CDR1 is LNHNV and CDR2 YYDKDF (reference sequence). Trimming at V came to 1 base and at J to 8 bases, leaving 5 bases not matched to a gene. The CDR3 spans 16 residues. The CDR3 nucleotides read TGTGCCACCAGCAGAGTACTAGCGGGAGGGCGTGATGAGCAGTTCTTC. It codes for CATSRVLAGGRDEQFF.

The chain joins TRBV6-1 to TRBJ1-5; D gene unclear. The CDR3 covers 15 residues. Germline CDR1 reads MNHNS; CDR2 reads SASEGT. V was clipped by 2 bases and J by 3 bases, with 11 bases between them. The CDR3 DNA sequence: TGTGCCAGCAGTGAACGGGATTTATTCAATCAGCCCCAGCATTTT. It codes for CASSERDLFNQPQHF.

The V gene is TRBV15, the J gene TRBJ2-1; 7 bases agree with TRBD2. Germline lookup yields CDR1 LNHNV and CDR2 YYDKDF (reference sequence). V shed 0 bases and J 0 bases; nucleotides not matched to a gene: 8. This CDR3 has 18 amino acids. The CDR3 DNA sequence: TGTGCCACCAGCAGAGAGGCGCTAGCGGAGACCTCCTACAATGAGCAGTTCTTC. It translates to CATSREALAETSYNEQFF. Supplemented by reference TRBV15 and TRBJ2-1, the full variable domain reads DAMVIQNPRYQVTQFGKPVTLSCSQTLNHNVMYWYQQKSSQAPKLLFHYYDKDFNNEADTPDNFQSRRPNTSFCFLDIRSPGLGDTAMYLCATSREALAETSYNEQFFGPGTRLTVL.

This chain uses TRBV6-6 with TRBJ2-7; 7 bases are shared with TRBD2. This CDR3 is built from 17 residues. Unmatched junction bases numbered 14, after V lost 6 bases and J lost 0 bases. Germline CDR1 and CDR2: MNHNY and SVGAGI (reference sequence). The DNA for the CDR3 is TGTGCCAGCAGCCGAGCCCAAGCGGGACCAAGCTCCTACGAGCAGTACTTC. Protein sequence: CASSRAQAGPSSYEQYF.

The genes are TRBV13 and TRBJ1-1; 8 bases are shared with TRBD1. The germline gives CDR1 PRHDT, CDR2 FYEKMQ (reference sequence). The CDR3 is 16 residues long. V lost 3 bases and J lost 5; bases outside the gene matches: 11. CDR3 protein: CASSLGKTGGSTEAFF. As DNA, the CDR3 is TGTGCCAGCAGCTTGGGGAAAACAGGGGGGTCAACTGAAGCTTTCTTT.

This chain joins TRBV7-3 and TRBJ2-1; 8 bases map to TRBD1. V shed 6 bases and J 10 bases; nucleotides not matched to a gene: 11. The CDR3 length is 14 residues. CDR1 is SGHTA, CDR2 FQGTGA, per germline. Here the CDR3 DNA reads TGTGCCAGCAGGATAGGGACAGGAATTGGGGAGCAGTTCTTC. This translates into CASRIGTGIGEQFF.

The V and J genes are TRBV27 and TRBJ1-5, with D hard to call. The CDR3 has 20 amino acids. The germline V gene has CDR1 MNHEY and CDR2 SMNVEV (reference sequence). V was pared by 0 bases and J by 1 base, with 22 bases between. This CDR3 reads CASSLSVCWPGIVSNQPQHF. In DNA form, the CDR3 reads TGTGCCAGCAGTTTATCGGTGTGCTGGCCGGGAATTGTAAGCAATCAGCCCCAGCATTTT.